This note documents a single T cell receptor (beta chain) sequence. Its target is unknown. MiXCR, applied by TCRdb to the reads, yields one record per CDR3 protein. The sample consists of about a million distinct CDR3 sequences, roughly 31% of them appearing once. These data come from a study of T cell repertoires in cytomegalovirus infection. Study-level results: What dominated the ex vivo response were HLA-C-restricted CMV-specific TCR beta clonotypes.

Deletions cut 5 bases from V and 10 bases from J, with 15 bases between. This CDR3 is built from 14 residues. The sequences come from cultured CD8+ T cells from PBMCs, collected from culture after CMV antigen stimulation. The sequence derives from a human donor in good health (CMV status not recorded). Some clones in this sample may be carry-over from other donors' samples. The chain combines TRBV12-3 or TRBV12-4 with TRBJ1-6; perhaps TRBD1 as D (6 bases). The chain's CDR3 is CASSLYREDSPLHF. The CDR3 bases are TGTGCCAGCAGTCTCTACAGGGAGGACTCACCCCTCCACTTT.